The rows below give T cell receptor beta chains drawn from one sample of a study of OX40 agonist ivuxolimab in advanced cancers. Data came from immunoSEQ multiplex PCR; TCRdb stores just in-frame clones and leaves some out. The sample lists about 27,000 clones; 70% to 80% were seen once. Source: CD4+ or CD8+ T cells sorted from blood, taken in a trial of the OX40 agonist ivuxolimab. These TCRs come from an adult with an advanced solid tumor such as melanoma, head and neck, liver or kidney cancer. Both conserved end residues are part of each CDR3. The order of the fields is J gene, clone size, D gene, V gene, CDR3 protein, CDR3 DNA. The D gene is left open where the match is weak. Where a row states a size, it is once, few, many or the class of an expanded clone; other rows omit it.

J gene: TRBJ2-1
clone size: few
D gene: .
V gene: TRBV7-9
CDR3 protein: CASSSIGGTYNEQFF
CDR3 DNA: TGTGCCAGCAGCTCGATAGGGGGTACCTACAATGAGCAGTTCTTC

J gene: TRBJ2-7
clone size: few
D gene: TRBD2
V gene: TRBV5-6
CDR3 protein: CASSPRTSSYEQYF
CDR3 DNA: TGTGCCAGCAGCCCCCGGACTAGCTCCTACGAGCAGTACTTC

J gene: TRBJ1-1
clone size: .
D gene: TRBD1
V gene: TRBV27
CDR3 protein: CASSLQPGGIPEAFF
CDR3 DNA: TGTGCCAGCAGTTTACAGCCAGGGGGGATCCCTGAAGCTTTCTTT

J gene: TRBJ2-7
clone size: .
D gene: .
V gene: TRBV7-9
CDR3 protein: CASSLSGARGYEQYF
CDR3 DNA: TGTGCCAGCAGCTTGTCTGGTGCCAGGGGCTACGAGCAGTACTTC

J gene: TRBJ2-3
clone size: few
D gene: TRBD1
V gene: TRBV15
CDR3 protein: CATSRDQGVSTDTQYF
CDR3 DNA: TGTGCCACCAGCAGAGATCAGGGGGTTAGCACAGATACGCAGTATTTT

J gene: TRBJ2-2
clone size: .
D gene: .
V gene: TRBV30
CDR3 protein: CAWRRGAHSNTGELFF
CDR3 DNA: TGTGCCTGGAGGAGGGGGGCCCATTCGAACACCGGGGAGCTGTTTTTT

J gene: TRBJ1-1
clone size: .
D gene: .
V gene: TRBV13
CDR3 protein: CASSLNRGLTEAFF
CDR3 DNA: TGTGCCAGCAGCTTAAATCGTGGCCTCACTGAAGCTTTCTTT

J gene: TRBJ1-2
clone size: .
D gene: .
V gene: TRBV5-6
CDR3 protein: CASSPVGQNYGYTF
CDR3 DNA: TGTGCCAGCAGCCCCGTAGGACAGAACTATGGCTACACCTTC

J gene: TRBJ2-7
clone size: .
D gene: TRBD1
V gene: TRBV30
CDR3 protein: CAWRTGNAYEQYF
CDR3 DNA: TGTGCCTGGCGGACAGGGAACGCCTACGAGCAGTACTTC

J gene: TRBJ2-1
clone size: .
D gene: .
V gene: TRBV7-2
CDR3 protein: CASSLGRGLGLVYNEQFF
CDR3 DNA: TGTGCCAGCAGCTTAGGGCGGGGGCTCGGTCTTGTATACAATGAGCAGTTCTTC

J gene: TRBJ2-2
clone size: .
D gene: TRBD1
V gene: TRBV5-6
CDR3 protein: CASSGTDRGPTGELFF
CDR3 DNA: TGTGCCAGCAGCGGGACGGACAGGGGGCCCACCGGGGAGCTGTTTTTT

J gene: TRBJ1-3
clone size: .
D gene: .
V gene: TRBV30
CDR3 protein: CAWSVISSRSSGNTIYF
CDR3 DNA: TGTGCCTGGAGTGTAATCAGTAGTAGGAGCTCTGGAAACACCATATATTTT

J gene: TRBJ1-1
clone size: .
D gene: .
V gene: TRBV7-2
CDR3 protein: CASSTWTEYTEAFF
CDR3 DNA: TGTGCCAGCAGCACTTGGACGGAATACACTGAAGCTTTCTTT

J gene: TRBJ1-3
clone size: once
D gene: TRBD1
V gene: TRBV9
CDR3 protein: CASSAGQGQGNTIYF
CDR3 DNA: TGTGCCAGCAGCGCAGGACAGGGGCAAGGAAACACCATATATTTT

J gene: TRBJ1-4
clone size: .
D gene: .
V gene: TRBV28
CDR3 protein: CASSLPPQEINEKLFF
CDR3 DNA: TGTGCCAGCAGTCTACCACCCCAGGAGATTAATGAAAAACTGTTTTTT

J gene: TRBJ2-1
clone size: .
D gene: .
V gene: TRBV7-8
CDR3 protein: CASSFGRSSYNEQFF
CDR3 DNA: TGTGCCAGCAGCTTTGGCCGAAGCTCCTACAATGAGCAGTTCTTC

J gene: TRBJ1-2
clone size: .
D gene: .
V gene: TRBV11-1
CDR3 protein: CASSLIVGAAEDYGYTF
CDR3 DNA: TGTGCCAGCAGCTTAATCGTCGGTGCCGCTGAGGACTATGGCTACACCTTC

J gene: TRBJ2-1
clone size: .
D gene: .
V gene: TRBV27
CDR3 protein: CASAQIKLKWLKPYNEQFF
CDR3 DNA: TGTGCCAGCGCACAAATTAAATTAAAGTGGCTCAAGCCGTACAATGAGCAGTTCTTC

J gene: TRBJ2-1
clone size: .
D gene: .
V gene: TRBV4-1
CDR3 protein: CASSRPTAYNEQFF
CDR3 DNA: TGCGCCAGCAGCCGCCCTACAGCCTACAATGAGCAGTTCTTC

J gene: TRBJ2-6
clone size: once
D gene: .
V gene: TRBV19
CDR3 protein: CAANSGANVLTF
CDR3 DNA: TGTGCGGCTAACTCTGGGGCCAACGTCCTGACTTTC

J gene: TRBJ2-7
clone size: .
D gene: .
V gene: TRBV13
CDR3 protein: CASSLGFSSYEQYF
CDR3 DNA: TGTGCCAGCAGCTTAGGCTTCAGCTCCTACGAGCAGTACTTC

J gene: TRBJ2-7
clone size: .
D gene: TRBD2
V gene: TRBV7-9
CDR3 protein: CASSLLASGLLGYEQYF
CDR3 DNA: TGTGCCAGCAGCTTATTGGCTAGCGGCCTCCTAGGCTACGAGCAGTACTTC

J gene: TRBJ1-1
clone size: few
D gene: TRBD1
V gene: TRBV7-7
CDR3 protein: CASSLGQGTEAFF
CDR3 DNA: TGTGCTAGCAGCTTGGGACAGGGGACTGAAGCTTTCTTT

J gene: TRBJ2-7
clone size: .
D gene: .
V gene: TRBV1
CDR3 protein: CTSSHQGLAGGSYEQYF
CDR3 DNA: TGCACCAGCAGCCACCAGGGACTAGCGGGGGGCTCCTACGAGCAGTACTTC

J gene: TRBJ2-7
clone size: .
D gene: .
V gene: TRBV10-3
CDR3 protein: CAISLDGNLYEQYF
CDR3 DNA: TGTGCCATCAGTCTCGACGGGAATTTGTACGAGCAGTACTTC

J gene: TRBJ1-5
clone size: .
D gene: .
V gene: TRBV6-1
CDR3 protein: CASSEFVQAGDQPQHF
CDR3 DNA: TGTGCCAGCAGTGAATTCGTGCAGGCCGGAGATCAGCCCCAGCATTTT

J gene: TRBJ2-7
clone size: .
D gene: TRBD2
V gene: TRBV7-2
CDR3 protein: CASSPGGYGYEQYF
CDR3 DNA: TGTGCCAGCAGCCCGGGGGGTTACGGATACGAGCAGTACTTC

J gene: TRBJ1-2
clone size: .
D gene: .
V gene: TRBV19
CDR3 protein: CASNHPGNYGYTF
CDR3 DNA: TGTGCCAGTAACCATCCCGGGAACTATGGCTACACCTTC

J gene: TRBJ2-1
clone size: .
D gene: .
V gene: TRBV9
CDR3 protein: CASSAGTRDNEQFF
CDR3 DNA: TGTGCCAGCAGCGCCGGGACACGGGACAATGAGCAGTTCTTC

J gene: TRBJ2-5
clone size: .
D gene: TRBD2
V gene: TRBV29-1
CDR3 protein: CSAHRGGETQYF
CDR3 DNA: TGCAGCGCCCATCGGGGAGGGGAGACCCAGTACTTC

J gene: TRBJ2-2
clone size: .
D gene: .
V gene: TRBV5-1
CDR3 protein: CASSLGQGRYTGELFF
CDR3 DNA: TGCGCCAGCAGCTTGGGGCAGGGGCGATACACCGGGGAGCTGTTTTTT

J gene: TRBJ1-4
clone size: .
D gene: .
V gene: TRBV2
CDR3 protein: CASSDSAAGVWNEKLFF
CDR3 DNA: TGTGCCAGCAGTGATTCCGCTGCAGGGGTGTGGAATGAAAAACTGTTTTTT

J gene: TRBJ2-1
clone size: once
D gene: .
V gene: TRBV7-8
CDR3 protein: CASSLGGGAWGFF
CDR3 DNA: TGTGCCAGCAGCTTAGGAGGAGGGGCTTGGGGGTTCTTC